There are many counts of the clone carrying this TCR beta chain. No antigen is known for it. TCRdb fed the 5' RACE reads into MiXCR, producing one record per CDR3 protein. Found here are under 60,000 distinct CDR3 sequences, around 16% of them singletons; the top ten hold more than 3.5%. Blood bank volunteers in Maryland, USA, served as healthy controls. Trimming pared 6 bases from V and 0 bases from J, leaving 15 bases between. The CDR3 has 16 amino acids. Looked up from germline, CDR1 is SNHLY and CDR2 is FYNNEI. The data were obtained in a study of neurological immune-mediated disorders. The study, taken as a whole, reports: None of the CDR3 amino acid sequences of expanded clones were shared across subjects, and this suggested private repertoires in all groups.

The clonotype originates from a man aged 55 to 70 in good health. The gene calls are TRBV2 and TRBJ1-5; D is possibly TRBD1 (5 bases). Source material: PBMCs. DNA of the CDR3: TGTGCCAGCAGCCAACTCGGGACCCATAGCAATCAGCCCCAGCATTTT. Protein: CASSQLGTHSNQPQHF.